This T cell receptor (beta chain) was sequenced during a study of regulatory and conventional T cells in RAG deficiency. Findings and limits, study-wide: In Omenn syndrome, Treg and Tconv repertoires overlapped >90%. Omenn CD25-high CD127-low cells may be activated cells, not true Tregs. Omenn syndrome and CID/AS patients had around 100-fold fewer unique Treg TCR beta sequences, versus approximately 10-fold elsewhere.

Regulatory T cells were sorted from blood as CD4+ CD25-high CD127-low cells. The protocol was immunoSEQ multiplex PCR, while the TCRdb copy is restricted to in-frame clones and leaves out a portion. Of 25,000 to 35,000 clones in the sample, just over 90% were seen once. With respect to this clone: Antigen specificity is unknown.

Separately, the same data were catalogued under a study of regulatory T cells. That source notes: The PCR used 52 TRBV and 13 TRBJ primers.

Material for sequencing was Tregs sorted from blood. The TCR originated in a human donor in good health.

For the CDR3, the DNA is TGTGCCAGCAGTGTTTCGGGGGGCAATCAGCCCCAGCATTTT. It encodes CASSVSGGNQPQHF. The J gene is TRBJ1-5, the V gene TRBV6-5; tentatively, D is TRBD1 (5 bases). V was trimmed by 5 bases and J by 2 bases, leaving 10 bases between them. Germline assignment: CDR1 MNHEY and CDR2 SVGAGI. The CDR3 is 14 residues long.